This entry features one TCR beta chain sequence. The source of the sample is a study of blood T cell repertoires in COVID-19. The data were produced by immunoSEQ multiplex PCR, yet TCRdb's version contains in-frame clones alone and is incomplete. The sample consists of around 120,000 clones, 65% to 90% of them appearing once. Trimming stripped 3 bases from V and 3 bases from J, with 11 bases between. Germline lookup yields CDR1 GTSNPN and CDR2 SVGIG (reference sequence). The CDR3 is made up of 13 amino acids. The chain carries TRBV30 and TRBJ1-2; TRBD1 might be the D (5 bases). What was sequenced was peripheral blood. The TCR was taken from a man older than 75 with acute or convalescent COVID-19. CDR3 coding DNA: TGTGCCTGGAGACGTGGGGCGGACTATGGCTACACCTTC. This codes for CAWRRGADYGYTF.